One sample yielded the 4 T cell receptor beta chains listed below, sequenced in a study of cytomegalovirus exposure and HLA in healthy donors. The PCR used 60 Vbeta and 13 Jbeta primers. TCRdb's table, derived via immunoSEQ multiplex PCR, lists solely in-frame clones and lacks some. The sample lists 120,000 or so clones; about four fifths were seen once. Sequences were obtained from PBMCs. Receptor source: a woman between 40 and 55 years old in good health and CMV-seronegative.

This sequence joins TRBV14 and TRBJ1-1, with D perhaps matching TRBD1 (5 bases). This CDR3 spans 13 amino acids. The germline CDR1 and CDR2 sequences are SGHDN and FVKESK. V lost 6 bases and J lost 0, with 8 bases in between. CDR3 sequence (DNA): TGTGCCAGCAGAAGACAGATGAACACTGAAGCTTTCTTT. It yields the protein CASRRQMNTEAFF.

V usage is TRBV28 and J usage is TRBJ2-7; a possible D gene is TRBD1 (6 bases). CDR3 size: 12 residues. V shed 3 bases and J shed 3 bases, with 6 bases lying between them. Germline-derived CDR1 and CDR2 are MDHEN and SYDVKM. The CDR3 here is CASSLDSYEQYF. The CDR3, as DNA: TGTGCCAGCAGTTTGGACAGCTACGAGCAGTACTTC. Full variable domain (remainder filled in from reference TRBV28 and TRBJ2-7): DVKVTQSSRYLVKRTGEKVFLECVQDMDHENMFWYRQDPGLGLRLIYFSYDVKMKEKGDIPEGYSVSREKKERFSLILESASTNQTSMYLCASSLDSYEQYFGPGTRLTVT.

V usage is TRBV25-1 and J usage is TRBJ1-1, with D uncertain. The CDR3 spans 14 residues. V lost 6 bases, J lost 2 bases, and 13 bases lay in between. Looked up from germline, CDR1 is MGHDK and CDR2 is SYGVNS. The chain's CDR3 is CASSGLPVNTEAFF. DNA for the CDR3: TGTGCCAGCAGCGGACTTCCCGTTAACACTGAAGCTTTCTTT.

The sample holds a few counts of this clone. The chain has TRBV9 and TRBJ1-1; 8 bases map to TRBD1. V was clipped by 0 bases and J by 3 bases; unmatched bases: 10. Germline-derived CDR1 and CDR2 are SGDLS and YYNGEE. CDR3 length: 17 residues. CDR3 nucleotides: TGTGCCAGCAGCGTAGCAATATCAGGGGGCGAAGACACTGAAGCTTTCTTT. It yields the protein CASSVAISGGEDTEAFF. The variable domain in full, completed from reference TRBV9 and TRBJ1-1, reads DSGVTQTPKHLITATGQRVTLRCSPRSGDLSVYWYQQSLDQGLQFLIQYYNGEERAKGNILERFSAQQFPDLHSELNLSSLELGDSALYFCASSVAISGGEDTEAFFGQGTRLTVV.